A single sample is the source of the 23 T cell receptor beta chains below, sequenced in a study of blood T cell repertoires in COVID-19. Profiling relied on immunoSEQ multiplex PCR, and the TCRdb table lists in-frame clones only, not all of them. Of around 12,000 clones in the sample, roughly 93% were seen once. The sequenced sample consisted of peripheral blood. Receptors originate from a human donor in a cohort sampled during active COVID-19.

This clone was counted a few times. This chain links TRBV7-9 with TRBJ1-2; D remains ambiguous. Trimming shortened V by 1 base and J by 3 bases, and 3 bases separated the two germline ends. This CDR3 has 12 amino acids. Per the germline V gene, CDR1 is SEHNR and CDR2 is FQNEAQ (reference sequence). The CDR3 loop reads CASSLGDYGYTF. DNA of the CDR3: TGTGCCAGCAGCTTAGGCGACTATGGCTACACCTTC.

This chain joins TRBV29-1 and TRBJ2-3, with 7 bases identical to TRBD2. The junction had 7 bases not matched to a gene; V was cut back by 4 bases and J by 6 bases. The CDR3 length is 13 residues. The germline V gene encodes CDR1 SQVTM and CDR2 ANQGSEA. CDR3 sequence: CSVGRLAPDTQYF. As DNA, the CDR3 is TGCAGCGTTGGGCGACTAGCCCCGGATACGCAGTATTTT.

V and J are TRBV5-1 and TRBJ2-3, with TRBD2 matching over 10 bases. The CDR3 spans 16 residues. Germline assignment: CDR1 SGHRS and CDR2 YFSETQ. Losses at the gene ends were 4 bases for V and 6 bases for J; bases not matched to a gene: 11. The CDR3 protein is CASSRNSGGMGDTQYF. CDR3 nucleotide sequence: TGCGCCAGCAGCCGGAATAGCGGGGGGATGGGGGATACGCAGTATTTT. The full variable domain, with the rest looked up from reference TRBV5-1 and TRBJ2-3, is KAGVTQTPRYLIKTRGQQVTLSCSPISGHRSVSWYQQTPGQGLQFLFEYFSETQRNKGNFPGRFSGRQFSNSRSEMNVSTLELGDSALYLCASSRNSGGMGDTQYFGPGTRLTVL.

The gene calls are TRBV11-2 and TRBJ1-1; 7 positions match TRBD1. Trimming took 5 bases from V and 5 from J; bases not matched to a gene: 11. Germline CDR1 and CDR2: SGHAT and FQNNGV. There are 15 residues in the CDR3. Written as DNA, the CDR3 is TGTGCCAGCAGCCTTACCGGACAGGCGGCGACTGAAGCTTTCTTT. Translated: CASSLTGQAATEAFF.

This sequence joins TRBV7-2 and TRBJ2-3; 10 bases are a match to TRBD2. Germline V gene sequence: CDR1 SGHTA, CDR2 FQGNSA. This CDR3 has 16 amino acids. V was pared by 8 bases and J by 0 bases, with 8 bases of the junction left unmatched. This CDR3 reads CASQRASGSSTDTQYF. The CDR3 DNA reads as TGTGCCAGCCAAAGGGCTAGCGGGAGTAGCACAGATACGCAGTATTTT.

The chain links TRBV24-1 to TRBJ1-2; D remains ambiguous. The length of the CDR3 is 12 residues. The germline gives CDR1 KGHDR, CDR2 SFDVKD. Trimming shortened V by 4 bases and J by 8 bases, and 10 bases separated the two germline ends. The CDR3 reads CATSEPAGGYTF. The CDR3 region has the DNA TGTGCCACCAGTGAGCCCGCGGGAGGCTACACCTTC.

CDR3 loop: CASSLAAGRAGGYTF. Written as DNA, the CDR3 is TGTGCCAGCAGCTTAGCGGCGGGGAGGGCGGGGGGCTACACCTTC. The gene calls are TRBV7-2 and TRBJ1-2; D unclear. The germline V and J ends were trimmed by 0 bases and 8 bases, with 16 bases remaining between them. CDR3 length: 15 amino acids. The germline V gene encodes CDR1 SGHTA and CDR2 FQGNSA.

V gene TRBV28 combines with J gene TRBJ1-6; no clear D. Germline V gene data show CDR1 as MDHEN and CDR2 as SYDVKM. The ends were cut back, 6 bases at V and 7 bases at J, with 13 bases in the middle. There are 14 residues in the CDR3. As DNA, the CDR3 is TGTGCCAGCAGACCGAGGCGGGAGAATTCACCCCTCCACTTT. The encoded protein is CASRPRRENSPLHF. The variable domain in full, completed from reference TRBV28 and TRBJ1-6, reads DVKVTQSSRYLVKRTGEKVFLECVQDMDHENMFWYRQDPGLGLRLIYFSYDVKMKEKGDIPEGYSVSREKKERFSLILESASTNQTSMYLCASRPRRENSPLHFGNGTRLTVT.

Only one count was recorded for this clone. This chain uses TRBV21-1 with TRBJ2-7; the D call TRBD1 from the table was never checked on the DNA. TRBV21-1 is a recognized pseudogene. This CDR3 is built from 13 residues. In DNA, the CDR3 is TGTGCCAGCAGGAAACACAGGGCCTACGAGCAGTACTTC. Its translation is CASRKHRAYEQYF.

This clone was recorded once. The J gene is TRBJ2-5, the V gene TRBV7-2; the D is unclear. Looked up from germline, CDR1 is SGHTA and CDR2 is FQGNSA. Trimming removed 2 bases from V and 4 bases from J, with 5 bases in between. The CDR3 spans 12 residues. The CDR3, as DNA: TGTGCCAGCAGCTTATACACAGAGACCCAGTACTTC. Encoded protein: CASSLYTETQYF.

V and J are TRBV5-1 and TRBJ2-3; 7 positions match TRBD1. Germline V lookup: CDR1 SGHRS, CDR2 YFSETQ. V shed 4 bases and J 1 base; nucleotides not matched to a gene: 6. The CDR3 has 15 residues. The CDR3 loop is CASSQGVGGTDTQYF. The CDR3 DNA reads TGCGCCAGCAGCCAGGGGGTCGGGGGCACAGATACGCAGTATTTT.

CDR3 sequence: CASSSSGDRGREQYF. The CDR3 nucleotides are TGTGCCAGCAGTTCCTCCGGGGACAGGGGGCGAGAGCAGTACTTC. The V call is TRBV28, the J call TRBJ2-7; 12 bases align to TRBD1. The V gene's germline CDR1 is MDHEN and CDR2 SYDVKM. V lost 4 bases to trimming and J lost 7 bases; unmatched junction nucleotides: 8. The CDR3 totals 15 residues. The complete variable domain, with remaining parts taken from reference TRBV28 and TRBJ2-7, reads DVKVTQSSRYLVKRTGEKVFLECVQDMDHENMFWYRQDPGLGLRLIYFSYDVKMKEKGDIPEGYSVSREKKERFSLILESASTNQTSMYLCASSSSGDRGREQYFGPGTRLTVT.

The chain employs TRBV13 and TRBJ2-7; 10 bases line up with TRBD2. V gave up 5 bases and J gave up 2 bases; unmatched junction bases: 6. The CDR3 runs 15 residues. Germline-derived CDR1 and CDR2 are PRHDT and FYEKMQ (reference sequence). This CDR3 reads CASSGRLAGAYEQYF. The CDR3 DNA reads TGTGCCAGCAGCGGCCGACTAGCGGGTGCCTACGAGCAGTACTTC.

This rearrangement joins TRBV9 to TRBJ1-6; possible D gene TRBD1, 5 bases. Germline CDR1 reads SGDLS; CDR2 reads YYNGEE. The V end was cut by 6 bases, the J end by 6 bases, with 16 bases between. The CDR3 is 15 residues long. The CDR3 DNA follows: TGTGCCAGCACCATGTCCGACAGTTTTAATTCACCCCTCCACTTT. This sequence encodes CASTMSDSFNSPLHF.

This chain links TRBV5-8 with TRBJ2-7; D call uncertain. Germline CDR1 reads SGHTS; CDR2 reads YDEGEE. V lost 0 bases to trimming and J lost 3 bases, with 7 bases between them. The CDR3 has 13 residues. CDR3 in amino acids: CASSLDSLYEQYF. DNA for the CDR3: TGTGCCAGCAGCTTGGACAGCCTCTACGAGCAGTACTTC. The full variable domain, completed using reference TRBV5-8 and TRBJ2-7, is EAGVTQSPTHLIKTRGQQATLRCSPISGHTSVYWYQQALGLGLQFLLWYDEGEERNRGNFPPRFSGRQFPNYSSELNVNALELEDSALYLCASSLDSLYEQYFGPGTRLTVT.

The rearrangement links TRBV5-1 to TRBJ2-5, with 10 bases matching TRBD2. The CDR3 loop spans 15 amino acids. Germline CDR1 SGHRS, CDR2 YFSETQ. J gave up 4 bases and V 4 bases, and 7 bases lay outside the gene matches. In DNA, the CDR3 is TGCGCCAGCAGCCTCGCTAGCGGGAGTTCAGAGACCCAGTACTTC. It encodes CASSLASGSSETQYF.

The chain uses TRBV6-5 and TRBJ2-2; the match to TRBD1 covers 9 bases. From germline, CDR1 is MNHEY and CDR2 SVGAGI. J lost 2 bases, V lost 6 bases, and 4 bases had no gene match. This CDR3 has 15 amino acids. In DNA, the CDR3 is TGTGCCAGCAGCTGGGACAGGGTAAACACCGGGGAGCTGTTTTTT. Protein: CASSWDRVNTGELFF.

The CDR3 reads CASSLEGVQETQYF. The CDR3 DNA reads TGCGCCAGCAGCTTGGAAGGAGTCCAAGAGACCCAGTACTTC. This chain joins TRBV5-1 and TRBJ2-5; D not resolved. CDR1 is SGHRS, CDR2 YFSETQ, per germline. The CDR3 extends over 14 amino acids. V was cut by 0 bases and J by 1 base, with 7 bases left in between.

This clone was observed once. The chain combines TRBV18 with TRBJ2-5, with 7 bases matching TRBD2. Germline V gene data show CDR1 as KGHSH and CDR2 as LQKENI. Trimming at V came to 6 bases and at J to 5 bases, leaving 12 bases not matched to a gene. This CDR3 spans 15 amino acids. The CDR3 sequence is CASSPKSTSSETQYF. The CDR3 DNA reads TGTGCCAGCTCGCCTAAATCGACTAGCTCTGAGACCCAGTACTTC. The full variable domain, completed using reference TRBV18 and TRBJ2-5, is NAGVMQNPRHLVRRRGQEARLRCSPMKGHSHVYWYRQLPEEGLKFMVYLQKENIIDESGMPKERFSAEFPKEGPSILRIQQVVRGDSAAYFCASSPKSTSSETQYFGPGTRLLVL.

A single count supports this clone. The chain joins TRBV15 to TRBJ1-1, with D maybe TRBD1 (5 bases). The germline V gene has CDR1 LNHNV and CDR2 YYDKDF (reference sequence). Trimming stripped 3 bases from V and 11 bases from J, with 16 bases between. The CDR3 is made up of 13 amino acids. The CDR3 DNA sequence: TGTGCCACCAGCAGTTTCACAGGTCCCGGGGCTTTCTTT. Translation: CATSSFTGPGAFF.

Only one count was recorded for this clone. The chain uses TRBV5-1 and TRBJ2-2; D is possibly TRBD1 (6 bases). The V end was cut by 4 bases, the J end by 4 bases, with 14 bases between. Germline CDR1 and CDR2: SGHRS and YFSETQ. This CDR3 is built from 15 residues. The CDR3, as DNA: TGCGCCAGCAGCGACGGGACAAAAGGCACCGGGGAGCTGTTTTTT. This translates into CASSDGTKGTGELFF.

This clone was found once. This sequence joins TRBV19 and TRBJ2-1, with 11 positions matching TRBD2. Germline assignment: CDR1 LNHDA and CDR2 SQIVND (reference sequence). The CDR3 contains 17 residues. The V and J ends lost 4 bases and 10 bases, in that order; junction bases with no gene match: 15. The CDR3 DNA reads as TGTGCCAGTAGTAATAGCGGGGGGGCGGGTACCCATCGCGAGCAGTTCTTC. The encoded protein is CASSNSGGAGTHREQFF.

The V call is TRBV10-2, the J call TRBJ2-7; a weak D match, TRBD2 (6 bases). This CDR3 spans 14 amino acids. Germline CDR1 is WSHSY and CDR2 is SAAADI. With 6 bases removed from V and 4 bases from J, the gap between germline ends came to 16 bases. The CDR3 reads CASRQSLGGYEQYF. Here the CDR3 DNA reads TGCGCCAGCAGACAATCCCTGGGGGGTTACGAGCAGTACTTC.